Sequencing of this T cell receptor (beta chain) was carried out in a study of response to subunit inactivated influenza vaccine. On this clonotype: Its antigen is currently unknown.

The study, taken as a whole, reports: Each seasonal influenza vaccination, the authors suggested, recruits few new T cells.

TCRdb reanalysed the RT-PCR reads using MiXCR and keeps one entry per CDR3 protein. The sample yields roughly 500,000 distinct CDR3 sequences, approximately 15% seen once. Trimming stripped 4 bases from V and 6 bases from J, with 13 bases between. The CDR3 has 14 residues. The germline V gene encodes CDR1 ENHRY and CDR2 SYGVKD. This chain uses TRBV10-3 with TRBJ1-5, with a tentative D call TRBD1 (5 bases). This sequence originates from a man between 50 and 70 years old who received an inactivated influenza vaccine. This specimen consisted of CD4+ T cells sorted from PBMCs, obtained 23 months after vaccination. The CDR3 is CAISANMQGQPQHF. As DNA, the CDR3 is TGTGCCATCAGTGCGAACATGCAGGGTCAGCCCCAGCATTTT.